This T cell receptor (beta chain) was identified in a study of regulatory T cells in long-lasting Graves disease. The time point denotes: persistent/refractory GD, antithyroid drugs over 5 years with positive TRAb. Scientists built the TCR library using RNA that was extracted from PBMCs. Study conclusions and caveats: Preferential use of TRBV28, TRBJ1-2 and TRBJ2-5 was seen in persistent disease. Persistent patients shared more public clonotypes (around 2,500) than newly diagnosed patients (about 1,000). Persistent Graves' patients showed less TCR diversity than newly diagnosed patients showed.

With respect to this clonotype: Its antigen is undetermined.

Investigators prepared the TCR beta libraries by applying iRepertoire HTBI primers and Arm-PCR of CDR3 regions. TCRdb processed the multiplex PCR reads anew with MiXCR; each CDR3 protein has one entry. The sample holds roughly 360,000 distinct CDR3 sequences; less than 30% are singletons and the top ten take around 30%. The V and J ends lost 5 bases and 0 bases respectively, with 13 bases between them. The CDR3 totals 15 residues. The germline gives CDR1 MGHRA, CDR2 YSYEKL. V and J are TRBV4-1 and TRBJ1-1; the D gene is possibly TRBD1 (5 bases). Specimen: peripheral blood mononuclear cells (PBMCs), collected when the disease was refractory, from a patient treated with antithyroid drugs. The TCR sequence derives from a woman aged 35 to 49 with Graves disease. CDR3 loop: CASSAGAVMNTEAFF. CDR3 nucleotides: TGCGCCAGCAGCGCCGGGGCGGTAATGAACACTGAAGCTTTCTTT.